This entry lists 24 T cell receptor delta chains sequenced from one sample in a study of γδ T cells in repeated Plasmodium falciparum infection. Gammadelta T cells were flow-sorted from PBMC into Vgamma9/Vdelta2+ and Vdelta2-negative populations for bulk analysis. TCRdb re-called the multiplex PCR reads with CATT. The data contain 85,000 to 100,000 delta-chain clones, over 0.75% of them singletons. The specimen sequenced was gamma-delta T cells from blood. All receptors derive from a pool of human donors (malaria-infected and uninfected, not separated).

This clone was recorded at least ten times. It is likely a read error: a sequence one base away is far more abundant. This chain links TRDV1 with TRDJ1, with D possibly TRDD3 on 6 matching bases. Germline V gene lookup returns CDR1 TSWWSYY and CDR2 QGS. CDR3 length: 15 amino acids. The CDR3 spells CALGEVEDTTDKPIF. CDR3 DNA sequence: TGTGCTCTTGGGGAAGTAGAGGATACAACCGATAAACCCATCTTT.

The gene calls are TRDV2 and TRDJ1; 10 bases fit TRDD3. Here the J gene came from matching the DNA to germline, since TCRdb omits it. After removal of 0 bases from V and 0 bases from J, the junction contained 15 bases not matched to a gene. The CDR3 extends over 20 amino acids. Germline-derived CDR1 and CDR2 are GEAIGNYY and EKD. This CDR3 reads CACDTLTVLGDGGDTDKLIF. The CDR3 bases are TGTGCCTGTGACACCCTAACCGTACTGGGGGATGGGGGAGACACCGATAAACTCATCTTT.

The sample holds many counts of this clone. This is likely an artifact of a read error, given a far larger clone one base away. The sample carries other DNA sequences with the same CDR3. CDR3 sequence (DNA): TGTGCCTGTGATAGATTGCTGCGGGGGTCGGACACCGATAAACTCATCTTT. It codes for CACDRLLRGSDTDKLIF. The V and J genes are TRDV2 and TRDJ1; maybe TRDD3 (5 bases). Trimming cost V 4 bases and J 0 bases, with 20 bases left between them. Germline values: CDR1 GEAIGNYY, CDR2 EKD. This CDR3 contains 17 residues.

This clone was seen only a few times. The amino acid sequence in TCRdb belongs to a much larger clone and departs from this DNA's translation at residue 9, likely a sequencing read error; the sequence shown is translated from the DNA. J is TRDJ1 and V is TRDV2; no reliable D call. The J gene, left out of TCRdb, was set here by checking the DNA against germline. V shed 1 base and J shed 0 bases, with 32 bases lying between them. The CDR3 has 22 residues. The germline V gene has CDR1 GEAIGNYY and CDR2 EKD. As DNA, the CDR3 is TGTGCCTGTGACACTGTTTCCAGGGTGTCAGTACCGGTTTATCTAGACACCGATAAACTCATCTTT. Protein: CACDTVSRVSVPVYLDTDKLIF.

This clone was counted a few times. This DNA's translation differs at residue 8 from TCRdb's protein, which comes from a much larger clone; a read error is likely, and the protein shown is translated from the DNA. This chain uses TRDV2 with TRDJ1; unclear D gene. Because TCRdb records no J gene, it was assigned here through a match of the DNA to germline. Trimming removed 0 bases from V and 0 bases from J, with 13 bases in between. Germline assignment: CDR1 GEAIGNYY and CDR2 EKD. This CDR3 contains 16 residues. Here the CDR3 DNA reads TGTGCCTGTGACACCGTCGGAAACGCGTACACCGATAAACTCATCTTT. This sequence encodes CACDTVGNAYTDKLIF.

Worth noting for this clone: The protein that TCRdb holds for this DNA derives from a much larger clone and differs from the translated DNA at residue 9, which likely indicates a read error; the protein shown here is translated from the DNA. The CDR3 loop reads CALGAPLRGGPYTDKLIF. CDR3 sequence (DNA): TGTGCTCTTGGGGCTCCACTACGAGGGGGTCCGTACACCGATAAACTCATCTTT. The genes are TRDV1 and TRDJ1; D perhaps matches TRDD3 (5 bases). Germline matching of the DNA provided the J gene here, since TCRdb leaves it blank. This CDR3 comprises 18 residues. Trimming shortened V by 4 bases and J by 0 bases, and 21 bases separated the two germline ends. The germline V gene has CDR1 TSWWSYY and CDR2 QGS.

This clone was counted between two and nine times. TCRdb records a much larger clone's protein for this DNA, with a difference at residue 5 that likely arises from a read error; the protein given is the translation of the DNA. This chain joins TRDV1 and TRDJ1; TRDD3 aligns across 8 bases. TCRdb offers no J gene call, so here the DNA was matched to germline to obtain one. This CDR3 is 18 amino acids long. CDR1 and CDR2 from the germline V gene are TSWWSYY and QGS. J was trimmed by 0 bases and V by 5 bases; bases with no gene match: 14. The CDR3 DNA reads TGTGCTCTTGGGTGCGTAGGGTGGGGGGATATCTACACCGATAAACTCATCTTT. It encodes CALGCVGWGDIYTDKLIF.

There are a few counts of this clone. The mismatch at residue 12 between this DNA's translation and the TCRdb protein of a much larger clone likely reflects a read error; the protein shown is translated from the DNA. The genes are TRDV1 and TRDJ1, with 9 bases fitting TRDD2. V trimming: 3 bases; J trimming: 1 base; junction bases outside the gene matches: 18. Germline assignment: CDR1 TSWWSYY and CDR2 QGS. The CDR3 is 20 amino acids. The CDR3 protein is CALGESTLPTGCGITDKLIF. Here the CDR3 DNA reads TGTGCTCTTGGGGAGTCAACCCTTCCTACTGGGTGCGGGATCACCGATAAACTCATCTTT.

With respect to this clone: One base separates it from a far larger clone, so it is likely a read error. Other nucleotide sequences from this sample produce the same CDR3. The V gene is given as TRDV2, and no J gene call is available; the table's TRDD3 call for D was not verified on the DNA. The CDR3 loop spans 17 amino acids. Germline V lookup: CDR1 GEAIGNYY, CDR2 EKD. This CDR3 is CACDTLVLGDTTDKLIF. The CDR3 DNA follows: TGTGCCTGTGACACCTTAGTACTGGGGGATACCACCGATAAACTCATTTTT.

This clone has a handful of counts. A far more abundant clone sits one base away, making this likely a read error. Other nucleotide sequences in the sample specify the same CDR3. V and J are TRDV2 and TRDJ3, with 10 positions matching TRDD3. TCRdb does not report a J gene; here it was assigned by matching the DNA to germline references. The CDR3 contains 22 residues. The germline CDR1 and CDR2 sequences are GEAIGNYY and EKD. After removal of 2 bases from V and 0 bases from J, the junction contained 15 bases not matched to a gene. In DNA, the CDR3 is TGTGCCTGTGACAGGGAGTTTGGTGGGGGATACCCAAGCTCCTGGGACACCCGACAGATGTTTTTC. Protein sequence: CACDREFGGGYPSSWDTRQMFF.

As for this clone: A far larger clone differs by one base, so this is likely a read error. At the DNA level, this CDR3 is encoded by other sequences in the same sample as well. J is TRDJ1 and V is TRDV1, with D perhaps TRDD3 (6 bases). Germline CDR1 reads TSWWSYY; CDR2 reads QGS. This CDR3 spans 16 amino acids. Between the trimmed V and J ends, which lost 9 bases and 0 bases, there was a span of 20 bases. The CDR3 is CALGYWAEDNTDKLIF. CDR3 coding DNA: TGTGCTCTGGGGTACTGGGCGGAGGATAACACCGATAAACTCATCTTT.

This clone was seen only a few times. The translation of this DNA and the TCRdb protein of a much larger clone differ at residue 9, probably owing to a read error; the protein shown here is translated from the DNA. This chain joins TRDV1 and TRDJ1; a possible D gene is TRDD2 (5 bases). There are 23 residues in the CDR3. CDR1 and CDR2 from the germline V gene are TSWWSYY and QGS. Between the trimmed V and J ends, which lost 3 bases and 0 bases, there was a span of 35 bases. CDR3: CALGDPLSAAPTYVHQYTDKLIF. The CDR3 DNA is TGTGCTCTTGGGGACCCCCTCTCTGCGGCCCCAACCTACGTCCATCAGTACACCGATAAACTCATCTTT.

This clone was detected only a few times. Given a far larger clone just one base away, this is likely a sequencing read error. Other nucleotide sequences in the sample specify the same CDR3. This chain connects TRDV1 to TRDJ1; possible D gene TRDD3, 6 bases. In the absence of a J gene in TCRdb, the DNA was matched to germline to assign it here. CDR3 size: 16 residues. Germline V lookup: CDR1 TSWWSYY, CDR2 QGS. The CDR3 DNA follows: TGTGCCCTTGGGGATTCTTGGGGGGGGTACACCGATAAACTCATCTTT. It codes for CALGDSWGGYTDKLIF.

This clone occurred a few times. The TCRdb protein, from a much larger clone, departs from this DNA's translation at residue 6, likely by read error; the protein shown derives from the DNA. Additional DNA sequences in this sample encode the identical CDR3. V usage is TRDV1 and J usage is TRDJ1, with TRDD3 matching over 8 bases. CDR3 length: 18 residues. The junction had 18 bases not matched to a gene; V was cut back by 1 base and J by 8 bases. Per germline, CDR1 TSWWSYY and CDR2 QGS. CDR3 amino acids: CALGEPLREGDSAGKLIF. The CDR3 bases are TGTGCTCTTGGGGAACCCCTTCGAGAGGGGGATAGTGCCGGGAAACTCATCTTT.

In the case of this clone: A read error likely explains this, since a far larger clone differs by one base. The sample holds other DNA sequences that translate to the same CDR3. J is TRDJ1 and V is TRDV2; 8 bases align to TRDD3. In the absence of a J gene in TCRdb, the DNA was matched to germline to assign it here. The CDR3 spans 19 residues. CDR1 GEAIGNYY and CDR2 EKD come from the germline V gene. The CDR3 DNA reads as TGTGCCTGTGACACCGGCTCTTTACTGGGGGCCTCTCTGACCGACAAACTCATCTTT. Translation gives CACDTGSLLGASLTDKLIF.

Of note for this clone: TCRdb's protein, taken from a much larger clone, differs from this DNA's translation at residue 7, likely owing to a read error; the protein displayed comes from the DNA. V is TRDV1 and J is TRDJ1; 10 bases match TRDD3. TCRdb carries no J gene annotation; the J gene was assigned here by matching the DNA with germline. Germline V gene data show CDR1 as TSWWSYY and CDR2 as QGS. Trimming cost V 6 bases and J 9 bases; bases outside gene matches: 22. CDR3 size: 18 residues. The CDR3, as DNA: TGTGCTCTTGGTTCTATCATACCTCTCTGGGGGATAACGAAGCAACTCATCTTT. This sequence encodes CALGSIIPLWGITKQLIF.

The sample holds a few counts of this clone. This likely reflects a read error, since a far larger clone is one base away. The same CDR3 also results from other DNA sequences found in this sample. The chain links TRDV2 to TRDJ1; D remains ambiguous. No J gene was available from TCRdb, and it was assigned here by a germline match of the DNA. CDR1 GEAIGNYY and CDR2 EKD come from the germline V gene. This CDR3 spans 19 amino acids. Trimming left V 5 bases short and J 2 bases short, with 29 bases between. Here the CDR3 DNA reads TGTGCCTGTGTGGGCACTTGGAAAGGAATCTCACTCCATACCGATAAACTCATCTTT. Translation: CACVGTWKGISLHTDKLIF.

About this clone itself: TCRdb pairs this DNA with a much larger clone's protein that differs at residue 5, likely a read error; the protein shown was translated from the DNA. The rearrangement joins TRDV1 to TRDJ1; 8 bases align to TRDD3. The J gene, not given by TCRdb, was assigned here from a germline match of the nucleotide sequence. Per germline, CDR1 TSWWSYY and CDR2 QGS. The trim removed 5 bases at V and 2 bases at J, leaving 19 bases unmatched. The CDR3 runs 19 residues. The CDR3 DNA reads as TGTGCTCTTGGGAGAAATCCGGGGGATAAAATGGGAAGAACCGATAAACTCATCTTT. This sequence encodes CALGRNPGDKMGRTDKLIF.

This clone appeared a few times. The protein TCRdb gives is from a much larger clone and does not agree with this DNA's translation at residue 11, likely a read error; the protein shown here comes from the DNA. V and J are TRDV2 and TRDJ1; weak D call: TRDD3 (6 bases). The J gene, absent from TCRdb, was called here by matching the DNA to germline. Germline V CDR1 and CDR2: GEAIGNYY, EKD. V was shortened by 0 bases and J by 1 base, with 17 bases between the two germline ends. The CDR3 sequence is 17 residues long. The chain's CDR3 is CACDTAGAGEGTDKLIF. The DNA of the CDR3 is TGTGCCTGTGACACCGCAGGTGCGGGGGAAGGCACCGATAAACTCATCTTT.

This clone showed up many times. The chain carries TRDV1 and TRDJ1; D is perhaps TRDD3 (8 bases). Trimming removed 6 bases at V and 4 bases at J, with 51 bases between. The CDR3 consists of 26 residues. Germline V gene sequence: CDR1 TSWWSYY, CDR2 QGS. CDR3 amino acids: CALGRGEESLPLLPHSKTGGCDKLIF. CDR3 nucleotide sequence: TGTGCTCTTGGCCGGGGGGAGGAGTCCCTTCCTCTATTACCGCACTCGAAGACTGGGGGTTGCGATAAACTCATCTTT.

Of note for this clone: TCRdb's entry gives the protein of a much larger clone, which mismatches this DNA's translation at residue 16, likely from a read error; the protein reported here is translated from the DNA. The V gene is TRDV2, the J gene TRDJ3, with TRDD3 matching 8 bases. Matching the DNA to germline supplied the J gene, which TCRdb does not give. The CDR3 totals 21 residues. Germline V gene lookup returns CDR1 GEAIGNYY and CDR2 EKD. In DNA form, the CDR3 reads TGTGCCTGTGACACCGCGGCGGCGGGGGGATATAGCTCCTGGGACGCCCGACAGATGTTTTTC. As protein: CACDTAAAGGYSSWDARQMFF.

V usage is TRDV1 and J usage is TRDJ1; 9 nucleotides align to TRDD3. The J gene is absent in TCRdb and was assigned here via DNA matching to germline. The V gene's germline CDR1 is TSWWSYY and CDR2 QGS. The ends lost 6 bases at V and 0 bases at J; junction bases unmatched: 29. The CDR3 is 23 amino acids. In DNA, the CDR3 is TGTGCTCTTGGCCCCTTCCGCCTATACTTCCTTGGTACTGGGGGACCACACACCGATAAACTCATCTTT. Translation: CALGPFRLYFLGTGGPHTDKLIF.

This clone came up a few times. A far larger clone is a single base away, which makes a read error likely. Distinct nucleotide sequences in the sample also encode this CDR3. The chain is built from TRDV2 and TRDJ1, with D unclear. No J gene is reported in TCRdb; it was inferred here by comparing the DNA with germline. The CDR3 totals 14 residues. The germline V gene has CDR1 GEAIGNYY and CDR2 EKD. CDR3 DNA: TGCGCCTGTGACAGGCTCCGATACACCGATAAACTCATCTTT. It codes for CACDRLRYTDKLIF.

With regard to this clone: TCRdb attributes to this sequence the protein of a much larger clone, which differs from the DNA translation at residue 20; a read error is likely, and the protein displayed is translated from the DNA. The V gene was identified as TRDV2, while no J gene was called; the tabulated D call, TRDD3, remains unverified against the DNA. Germline CDR1 GEAIGNYY, CDR2 EKD. The CDR3 has 21 amino acids. The CDR3 nucleotides read TGTGCCTGTGACACCGTTCGTCCCCTTACTGGGGGATTTCAGTACACCGATAAACTCACCTTT. Translating gives CACDTVRPLTGGFQYTDKLTF.